This entry lists 31 T cell receptor beta chains sequenced from one sample in a study of T cell changes during pregnancy in multiple sclerosis. Method: immunoSEQ multiplex PCR; TCRdb's copy keeps in-frame clones and lacks some. The sample has approximately 44,000 clones, about nine tenths seen once. The sample consisted of CD4+ T cells from peripheral blood mononuclear cells, taken in the first trimester of pregnancy. The receptors shown here come from a female donor with multiple sclerosis, enrolled in a pregnancy study.

This rearrangement joins TRBV6-5 to TRBJ2-7; 8 nucleotides align to TRBD1. CDR1 and CDR2 (germline): MNHEY, SVGAGI. V lost 5 bases and J lost 7; bases outside the gene matches: 10. The CDR3 contains 14 residues. The chain's CDR3 is CASSLDRVQVEQYF. The CDR3 DNA sequence: TGTGCCAGCAGTCTGGACAGGGTGCAGGTGGAGCAGTACTTC.

The chain links TRBV9 to TRBJ1-1, with D unresolved. The germline CDR1 and CDR2 sequences are SGDLS and YYNGEE. V was trimmed by 0 bases and J by 1 base, leaving 7 bases between them. The CDR3 spans 14 residues. CDR3 sequence: CASSVEPGNTEAFF. In nucleotides, the CDR3 is TGTGCCAGCAGCGTAGAGCCGGGGAACACTGAAGCTTTCTTT.

The chain couples TRBV4-3 to TRBJ1-2; the D gene is possibly TRBD1 (5 bases). The CDR3 runs 16 residues. Germline V gives CDR1 LGHNA, CDR2 YSLEER. Trimming took off 4 bases at V and 6 bases at J, with 21 bases between the two ends. The CDR3 loop is CASSPQRGVGVNGYTF. CDR3 in DNA: TGCGCCAGCAGCCCTCAGCGTGGGGTAGGGGTTAATGGCTACACCTTC.

The count of this clone is one. The rearrangement uses TRBV19 and TRBJ2-7; 8 bases are shared with TRBD1. Germline lookup yields CDR1 LNHDA and CDR2 SQIVND (reference sequence). The J segment lost 0 bases and the V segment lost 6 bases, leaving 4 bases of the junction unmatched. This CDR3 is built from 14 residues. The DNA for the CDR3 is TGTGCCAGTAGCCCCAGGGGGCTCTCCTACGAGCAGTACTTC. Its protein is CASSPRGLSYEQYF.

V and J are TRBV2 and TRBJ2-5, with D perhaps TRBD1 (6 bases). This CDR3 contains 14 residues. Trimming shortened V by 6 bases and J by 5 bases, and 16 bases separated the two germline ends. Germline V gene data show CDR1 as SNHLY and CDR2 as FYNNEI. CDR3 nucleotides: TGTGCCAGCAGCTCGTACAGGGTGGGGGAGACCCAGTACTTC. Amino acid sequence: CASSSYRVGETQYF.

The V and J genes are TRBV5-1 and TRBJ2-5; 16 nucleotides align to TRBD2. The germline V gene encodes CDR1 SGHRS and CDR2 YFSETQ. J lost 5 bases, V lost 4 bases, and 8 bases had no gene match. The CDR3 loop spans 17 amino acids. The chain's CDR3 is CASSGGTSGRAGETQYF. The CDR3 region has the DNA TGCGCCAGCAGCGGCGGGACTAGCGGGAGGGCCGGGGAGACCCAGTACTTC.

V gene TRBV5-6 combines with J gene TRBJ2-3; 10 nucleotides line up with TRBD2. The junction had 11 bases not matched to a gene; V was cut back by 3 bases and J by 4 bases. Germline V lookup: CDR1 SGHDT, CDR2 YYEEEE. The CDR3 is made up of 17 amino acids. In DNA form, the CDR3 reads TGTGCCAGCAGCTCCATAGCGGGAGGAGGTTGGGCAGATACGCAGTATTTT. It encodes CASSSIAGGGWADTQYF. Drawing the rest from reference TRBV5-6 and TRBJ2-3, the complete variable domain is DAGVTQSPTHLIKTRGQQVTLRCSPKSGHDTVSWYQQALGQGPQFIFQYYEEEERQRGNFPDRFSGHQFPNYSSELNVNALLLGDSALYLCASSSIAGGGWADTQYFGPGTRLTVL.

J is TRBJ1-3 and V is TRBV9, with 8 bases that match TRBD1. Looked up from germline, CDR1 is SGDLS and CDR2 is YYNGEE. The CDR3 runs 15 residues. With V trimmed by 6 bases and J by 0 bases, 5 bases remained unmatched. The CDR3 coding sequence is TGTGCCAGCACCCAGGGGGCAACCTCTGGAAACACCATATATTTT. It specifies CASTQGATSGNTIYF.

The gene calls are TRBV29-1 and TRBJ1-4, with 10 bases fitting TRBD1. The V gene end was trimmed by 6 bases and the J gene end by 2 bases; junction bases not matched to a gene: 3. The CDR3 sequence is 14 residues long. Per the germline V gene, CDR1 is SQVTM and CDR2 is ANQGSEA. The CDR3 region is CSVGQGVTNEKLFF. CDR3 nucleotides: TGCAGCGTCGGACAGGGGGTTACTAATGAAAAACTGTTTTTT.

This clone was picked up one time. The CDR3 nucleotides read TGTGCCAGCAGACTGGGACAGGGGGCGCGAGGCTACACCTTC. Translation gives CASRLGQGARGYTF. This chain joins TRBV28 and TRBJ1-2, with 12 bases lining up with TRBD1. Germline values: CDR1 MDHEN, CDR2 SYDVKM. The CDR3 contains 14 residues. With 6 bases clipped from V and 8 bases from J, the junction kept 7 bases outside the gene matches.

The V and J genes are TRBV6-5 and TRBJ1-3; D might be TRBD1 (6 bases). V lost 6 bases and J 4 bases, leaving 13 bases between the germline ends. The CDR3 totals 14 residues. Germline V CDR1 and CDR2: MNHEY, SVGAGI. This CDR3 is CASRRQVAGNTIYF. DNA for the CDR3: TGTGCCAGCAGGAGACAGGTCGCGGGAAACACCATATATTTT.

This sequence joins TRBV11-2 and TRBJ2-7; D is uncertain. The germline V gene encodes CDR1 SGHAT and CDR2 FQNNGV. This CDR3 spans 12 amino acids. The V and J ends lost 4 bases and 4 bases respectively, with 8 bases between them. The DNA of the CDR3 is TGTGCCAGCAGCTCATCCAGGTACGAGCAGTACTTC. Its protein product is CASSSSRYEQYF.

The chain carries TRBV27 and TRBJ2-4; a weak D match, TRBD1 (5 bases). CDR3 length: 14 amino acids. The germline V gene has CDR1 MNHEY and CDR2 SMNVEV (reference sequence). The ends were cut back, 5 bases at V and 0 bases at J, with 8 bases in the middle. The CDR3 DNA reads as TGTGCCAGCAGTCCGACAGTAGCCAAAAACATTCAGTACTTC. Its protein product is CASSPTVAKNIQYF.

V is TRBV2 and J is TRBJ1-2; 9 bases are shared with TRBD1. This CDR3 has 16 amino acids. The germline V gene encodes CDR1 SNHLY and CDR2 FYNNEI. Trimming took 0 bases from V and 4 from J; bases not matched to a gene: 6. CDR3 amino acids: CASSEARGTGPYGYTF. CDR3 nucleotides: TGTGCCAGCAGTGAAGCCCGAGGGACAGGGCCCTATGGCTACACCTTC.

The chain carries TRBV11-3 and TRBJ2-3; 13 nucleotides match TRBD2. Germline CDR1 reads SGHNT; CDR2 reads YENEEA. This CDR3 contains 15 residues. Trimming took 4 bases from V and 4 from J; bases not matched to a gene: 2. This CDR3 is CASSWTSGRSDTQYF. DNA of the CDR3: TGTGCCAGCAGCTGGACTAGCGGGAGATCAGATACGCAGTATTTT.

The chain employs TRBV19 and TRBJ2-1, with 11 bases aligning to TRBD2. V shed 10 bases and J 10 bases; nucleotides not matched to a gene: 15. CDR1 and CDR2 from the germline V gene are LNHDA and SQIVND (reference sequence). The CDR3 length is 15 residues. CDR3 DNA sequence: TGTGCCACCCGTAGCGGGAGGGCCGAGGTTCACGAGCAGTTCTTC. Translated, it gives CATRSGRAEVHEQFF.

V and J are TRBV28 and TRBJ2-5; 10 nucleotides line up with TRBD2. CDR3 length: 17 residues. Germline trimming cut 3 bases from V and 4 bases from J; bases unmatched to any gene: 11. The germline V gene encodes CDR1 MDHEN and CDR2 SYDVKM. CDR3 region: CASSLESSGSTGETQYF. CDR3 DNA: TGTGCCAGCAGTTTGGAGTCTAGCGGGAGCACGGGAGAGACCCAGTACTTC. Combining the CDR3 with reference TRBV28 and TRBJ2-5 gives the whole variable domain DVKVTQSSRYLVKRTGEKVFLECVQDMDHENMFWYRQDPGLGLRLIYFSYDVKMKEKGDIPEGYSVSREKKERFSLILESASTNQTSMYLCASSLESSGSTGETQYFGPGTRLLVL.

The V call is TRBV4-2, the J call TRBJ2-4; 8 nucleotides align to TRBD1. This CDR3 has 16 amino acids. Germline values: CDR1 LGHNA, CDR2 YNFKEQ. With V trimmed by 3 bases and J by 2 bases, 6 bases remained unmatched. DNA of the CDR3: TGTGCCAGCAGCCACCTGGACAGGGAACCCAAAAACATTCAGTACTTC. It encodes CASSHLDREPKNIQYF.

This clone appeared a single time. The chain has TRBV7-2 and TRBJ2-7; D is possibly TRBD1 (6 bases). V lost 5 bases, J lost 5 bases, and 16 bases lay in between. Germline-derived CDR1 and CDR2 are SGHTA and FQGNSA. This CDR3 is built from 14 residues. CDR3 coding DNA: TGTGCCAGCAGCCGTTCGGACAGATCCCACGAGCAGTACTTC. Translating it yields CASSRSDRSHEQYF. The whole variable domain, remainder taken from reference TRBV7-2 and TRBJ2-7, is GAGVSQSPSNKVTEKGKDVELRCDPISGHTALYWYRQSLGQGLEFLIYFQGNSAPDKSGLPSDRFSAERTGGSVSTLTIQRTQQEDSAVYLCASSRSDRSHEQYFGPGTRLTVT.

The chain combines TRBV28 with TRBJ2-5; 9 nucleotides line up with TRBD1. Germline V CDR1 and CDR2: MDHEN, SYDVKM. There are 16 residues in the CDR3. V lost 4 bases, J lost 2 bases, and 8 bases stayed unmatched. As DNA, the CDR3 is TGTGCCAGCAGTTCCCCCGGGACAGGGTATCAAGAGACCCAGTACTTC. It codes for CASSSPGTGYQETQYF. Full variable domain (outside the CDR3, taken from reference TRBV28 and TRBJ2-5): DVKVTQSSRYLVKRTGEKVFLECVQDMDHENMFWYRQDPGLGLRLIYFSYDVKMKEKGDIPEGYSVSREKKERFSLILESASTNQTSMYLCASSSPGTGYQETQYFGPGTRLLVL.

The chain recombines TRBV2 with TRBJ1-5; D is undetermined. The CDR3 covers 13 residues. Trimming took 3 bases from V and 4 from J, leaving 7 bases between them. CDR1 is SNHLY, CDR2 FYNNEI, per germline. As DNA, the CDR3 is TGTGCCAGCAGTGATCGGGTAAATCAGCCCCAGCATTTT. As protein: CASSDRVNQPQHF.

DNA of the CDR3: TGTGCCAGCAGCCAGTTGAGGTCAGGGACTGAAGCTTTCTTT. Translating gives CASSQLRSGTEAFF. The chain carries TRBV14 and TRBJ1-1, with D possibly matching TRBD1 (5 bases). This CDR3 has 14 residues. CDR1 and CDR2 from the germline V gene are SGHDN and FVKESK. Trimming took off 3 bases at V and 5 bases at J, with 13 bases between the two ends.

The genes are TRBV6-5 and TRBJ2-7, with D possibly TRBD2 on 6 matching bases. V was trimmed by 6 bases and J by 2 bases, leaving 11 bases between them. CDR1 and CDR2 (germline): MNHEY, SVGAGI. This CDR3 is built from 13 residues. The CDR3 coding sequence is TGTGCCAGCAGGAGGGACTGGGCCTACGAGCAGTACTTC. This encodes CASRRDWAYEQYF.

The chain carries TRBV7-2 and TRBJ2-2, with D tentatively TRBD2 (5 bases). V was pared by 3 bases and J by 1 base, with 12 bases between. Germline CDR1 is SGHTA and CDR2 is FQGNSA. This CDR3 comprises 16 residues. The CDR3 protein is CASSFRGWGNTGELFF. CDR3 coding DNA: TGTGCCAGCAGCTTCCGCGGGTGGGGGAACACCGGGGAGCTGTTTTTT.

This sequence joins TRBV4-2 and TRBJ2-3; TRBD2 is a possible D gene (6 bases). With 1 base removed from V and 1 base from J, the gap between germline ends came to 9 bases. CDR3 size: 15 residues. Looked up from germline, CDR1 is LGHNA and CDR2 is YNFKEQ. The CDR3 DNA reads TGTGCCAGCAGCCAAGCCCCTAGCGGCACAGATACGCAGTATTTT. Its protein product is CASSQAPSGTDTQYF.

The CDR3 nucleotides are TGTGCCAGTAGTATAGAGACTTTAAACACCGGGGAGCTGTTTTTT. Translation gives CASSIETLNTGELFF. The chain couples TRBV19 to TRBJ2-2; D uncertain. Germline CDR1 LNHDA, CDR2 SQIVND (reference sequence). CDR3 length: 15 residues. Between the trimmed V and J ends, which lost 0 bases and 2 bases, there was a span of 7 bases. Using reference TRBV19 and TRBJ2-2 for the parts outside the CDR3, the full variable domain is DGGITQSPKYLFRKEGQNVTLSCEQNLNHDAMYWYRQDPGQGLRLIYYSQIVNDFQKGDIAEGYSVSREKKESFPLTVTSAQKNPTAFYLCASSIETLNTGELFFGEGSRLTVL.

The rearrangement joins TRBV6-5 to TRBJ2-1, with TRBD2 identical over 8 bases. Germline V gives CDR1 MNHEY, CDR2 SVGAGI. V shed 7 bases, J shed 4 bases, and the junction held 9 bases outside the gene matches. This CDR3 is 15 amino acids long. CDR3 sequence reads: CASKGGLAVYNEQFF. The DNA of the CDR3 is TGTGCCAGCAAAGGTGGACTAGCAGTTTACAATGAGCAGTTCTTC.

V and J are TRBV19 and TRBJ1-5; D is perhaps TRBD1 (5 bases). The length of the CDR3 is 15 residues. The germline CDR1 and CDR2 sequences are LNHDA and SQIVND (reference sequence). V was pared by 5 bases and J by 4 bases, with 15 bases between. CDR3 DNA: TGTGCCAGTAGTGCGGGGACCCGAGGAAATCAGCCCCAGCATTTT. Its protein is CASSAGTRGNQPQHF.

V and J are TRBV4-2 and TRBJ2-1; 12 bases agree with TRBD2. CDR1 is LGHNA, CDR2 YNFKEQ, per germline. This CDR3 spans 15 amino acids. V dropped 3 bases and J dropped 7; count of bases not matched to a gene: 4. The CDR3 reads CASSQTSGSFNEQFF. The CDR3 DNA reads as TGTGCCAGCAGCCAGACTAGCGGGAGCTTTAATGAGCAGTTCTTC.

The V gene is TRBV7-2, the J gene TRBJ2-1, with 12 nucleotides matching TRBD2. The CDR3 loop spans 17 amino acids. The J segment lost 10 bases and the V segment lost 5 bases, leaving 15 bases of the junction unmatched. Looked up from germline, CDR1 is SGHTA and CDR2 is FQGNSA. CDR3 nucleotide sequence: TGTGCCAGCAGCCGAGAAGGGGCTAGCGGGAGGGCCGGGGAGCAGTTCTTC. It is translated as CASSREGASGRAGEQFF.

This rearrangement joins TRBV19 to TRBJ2-2; 9 bases align to TRBD1. The V and J ends lost 7 bases and 7 bases, in that order; junction bases with no gene match: 7. CDR1 is LNHDA, CDR2 SQIVND, per germline (reference sequence). There are 14 residues in the CDR3. This CDR3 reads CASIRTGGNGELFF. The CDR3 DNA reads as TGTGCCAGTATAAGAACAGGGGGCAACGGGGAGCTGTTTTTT.